The rows below give T cell receptor beta chains drawn from one sample of a study of low-dose radiotherapy and immunotherapy resistance in tumors. TCRdb processed the reads anew with MiXCR; each CDR3 protein has one entry. The sample comprises about 82,000 distinct CDR3 sequences, 15% to 20% of which are singletons, and around 6.1% rests with the top ten. The specimen comprised PBMCs, sampled before treatment. The receptors were gathered from a male donor with prostate cancer. CDR3s include the opening cysteine and the closing phenylalanine or tryptophan. A D gene is named only where the DNA matches it firmly. Not every row has a clone size; where given, it reads once, few, many or a size class.

v_gene	d_gene	j_gene	abundance	CDR3nt	CDR3aa
TRBV2	NA	TRBJ2-1	many	TGTGCCAGCATCCAGTCAAGAGACTCCTACAATGAGCAGTTCTTC	CASIQSRDSYNEQFF
TRBV5-1	TRBD2	TRBJ2-7	many	TGCGCCAGCAGCTTGGTGGGTCCGGGAGGTGGGTCCTACGAGCAGTACTTC	CASSLVGPGGGSYEQYF
TRBV20-1	NA	TRBJ1-6	many	TGCAGTGCTAGCACGAGCCTGAGCTCCTATAATTCACCCCTCCACTTT	CSASTSLSSYNSPLHF
TRBV7-3	TRBD2	TRBJ2-3	NA	TGTGCCAGCAGCGAACTAGCGGGGGGGCCTTTCACAGATACGCAGTATTTT	CASSELAGGPFTDTQYF
TRBV19	TRBD1	TRBJ1-2	many	TGTGCCAGTAGTACCTCCGGGACAGGTTCTTTCGGCTACACCTTC	CASSTSGTGSFGYTF
TRBV5-1	TRBD1	TRBJ2-1	many	TGCGCCAGCAGCTCTCTCATGACAGGGGGCGGGTACAATGAGCAGTTCTTC	CASSSLMTGGGYNEQFF
TRBV7-9	TRBD2	TRBJ2-1	many	TGTGCCAGCAGCCCCCATAGCGGGAGGGGGGGTGAGCAGTTCTTC	CASSPHSGRGGEQFF
TRBV5-1	NA	TRBJ1-2	many	TGCGCCAGCAGCTTGTCAGGCCCGCCAGGCTATGGCTACACCTTC	CASSLSGPPGYGYTF
TRBV14	TRBD1	TRBJ1-6	many	TGTGCCAGCAGCCGCCGACAGGGTGGGTCACCCCTCCACTTT	CASSRRQGGSPLHF
TRBV6-1	TRBD1	TRBJ2-2	many	TGTGCCAGCAGGAGGGACAGTAACACCGGGGAGCTGTTTTTT	CASRRDSNTGELFF
TRBV7-2	NA	TRBJ1-4	many	TGTGCCAGCAGCCAAACGAGAGGGGGGAAACTGTTTTTT	CASSQTRGGKLFF